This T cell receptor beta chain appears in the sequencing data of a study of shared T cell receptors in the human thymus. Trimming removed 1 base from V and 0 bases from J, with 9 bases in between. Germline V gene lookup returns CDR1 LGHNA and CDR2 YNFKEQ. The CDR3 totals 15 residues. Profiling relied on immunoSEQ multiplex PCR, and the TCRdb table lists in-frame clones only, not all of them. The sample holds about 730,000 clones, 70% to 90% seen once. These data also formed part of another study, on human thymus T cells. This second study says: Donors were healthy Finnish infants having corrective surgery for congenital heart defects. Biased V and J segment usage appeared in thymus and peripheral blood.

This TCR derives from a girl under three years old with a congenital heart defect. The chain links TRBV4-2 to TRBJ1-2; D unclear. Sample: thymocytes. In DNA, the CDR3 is TGTGCCAGCAGCCAAGTAACCGGTCCTAACTATGGCTACACCTTC. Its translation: CASSQVTGPNYGYTF.